This T cell receptor (beta chain) was identified during a study of cytomegalovirus exposure and HLA in healthy donors. Trimming at V came to 5 bases and at J to 5 bases, leaving 5 bases not matched to a gene. The CDR3 extends over 15 amino acids. Germline CDR1 and CDR2: GTSNPN and SVGIG (reference sequence). At collection, donors were nominally healthy, but unrecorded immune exposures were probable. The study ran its PCR with 60 Vbeta and 13 Jbeta primers. Assay: immunoSEQ multiplex PCR; the TCRdb copy retains only in-frame clones and omits some. The table records approximately 130,000 clones, about 82% of them present only once. Of note for this clone: Its antigen is not identified.

Findings and caveats of the study: Associated with cytomegalovirus, according to the listing, were 150 to 200 TCR beta chains. Per published reports, the classifier diagnosed cytomegalovirus status with high specificity and sensitivity. When the data were analyzed later, several of the most significant clusters appeared to be linked to common viral pathogens.

The TCR comes from a boy aged 10-17 years in good health and CMV-seronegative. V gene TRBV30 combines with J gene TRBJ2-5; TRBD2 agrees at 16 bases. Input material: PBMCs. The CDR3 spells CAWVPGLAGGETQYF. The DNA of the CDR3 is TGTGCCTGGGTTCCGGGACTAGCGGGAGGGGAGACCCAGTACTTC. Full variable domain (missing parts from reference TRBV30 and TRBJ2-5): SQTIHQWPATLVQPVGSPLSLECTVEGTSNPNLYWYRQAAGRGLQLLFYSVGIGQISSEVPQNLSASRPQDRQFILSSKKLLLSDSGFYLCAWVPGLAGGETQYFGPGTRLLVL.